These 8 T cell receptor beta chains were sequenced from one sample in a study of blood T cell repertoires in COVID-19. TCRdb's copy holds only in-frame clones and misses some; the assay was immunoSEQ multiplex PCR. The sample yields tens of thousands of clones, approximately 90% seen once. The sample comprised peripheral blood. The source is a woman aged 60-70 years with COVID-19, enrolled during active disease.

The chain recombines TRBV7-2 with TRBJ1-6, with 7 positions matching TRBD1. Germline CDR1 is SGHTA and CDR2 is FQGNSA. CDR3 length: 16 amino acids. Trimming at V came to 5 bases and at J to 4 bases, leaving 8 bases not matched to a gene. The DNA for the CDR3 is TGTGCCAGCAGCAGGGACCCAGGGGGTTATAATTCACCCCTCCACTTT. Protein product: CASSRDPGGYNSPLHF.

This clone was counted a single time. The chain carries TRBV5-1 and TRBJ2-2, with 7 bases aligning to TRBD2. This CDR3 has 14 residues. Losses at the gene ends were 0 bases for V and 8 bases for J; bases not matched to a gene: 4. The germline gives CDR1 SGHRS, CDR2 YFSETQ. Written as DNA, the CDR3 is TGCGCCAGCAGCTTGGCGGGAGGTCTGGGGGAGCTGTTTTTT. Its protein is CASSLAGGLGELFF.

This clone was found a few times. This chain uses TRBV11-2 with TRBJ2-1, with 12 bases that match TRBD2. The CDR3 contains 15 residues. CDR1 SGHAT and CDR2 FQNNGV come from the germline V gene. The V gene end was trimmed by 5 bases and the J gene end by 9 bases; junction bases not matched to a gene: 8. The CDR3 reads CASSVLTSGRSEQFF. The DNA for the CDR3 is TGTGCCAGCAGCGTCCTGACTAGCGGGAGATCTGAGCAGTTCTTC. Supplemented by reference TRBV11-2 and TRBJ2-1, the full variable domain reads EAGVAQSPRYKIIEKRQSVAFWCNPISGHATLYWYQQILGQGPKLLIQFQNNGVVDDSQLPKDRFSAERLKGVDSTLKIQPAKLEDSAVYLCASSVLTSGRSEQFFGPGTRLTVL.

This chain joins TRBV6-6 and TRBJ2-1, with D unresolved. V lost 8 bases to trimming and J lost 5 bases, with 19 bases between them. The CDR3 is made up of 15 amino acids. CDR1 and CDR2 from the germline V gene are MNHNY and SVGAGI (reference sequence). Here the CDR3 reads CASEPNSIFDNEQFF. In DNA, the CDR3 is TGTGCCAGCGAACCCAATAGCATCTTCGACAATGAGCAGTTCTTC.

This chain joins TRBV19 and TRBJ1-1, with 8 bases fitting TRBD1. V dropped 4 bases and J dropped 0; count of bases not matched to a gene: 7. Germline V CDR1 and CDR2: LNHDA, SQIVND (reference sequence). The CDR3 is 16 amino acids. CDR3 nucleotides: TGTGCCAGTAGTAAAAGACAGGGGTCGTTGAACACTGAAGCTTTCTTT. Amino acid sequence: CASSKRQGSLNTEAFF.

The CDR3 sequence is CASSQVTGADTQYF. DNA of the CDR3: TGCGCCAGCAGCCAGGTTACAGGGGCAGATACGCAGTATTTT. The gene calls are TRBV4-1 and TRBJ2-3, with 7 bases aligning to TRBD1. This CDR3 region has 14 residues. V was pared by 3 bases and J by 4 bases, with 4 bases of the junction left unmatched. CDR1 is MGHRA, CDR2 YSYEKL, per germline.

The J gene is TRBJ2-2, the V gene TRBV10-1; TRBD1 matches at 8 bases. The germline CDR1 and CDR2 sequences are WNHNN and SYGVQD (reference sequence). Germline trimming cut 6 bases from V and 6 bases from J; bases unmatched to any gene: 6. The CDR3 sequence is 14 residues long. For the CDR3, the DNA is TGCGCCAGCAGACCGGGACAGGACTCCGGGGAGCTGTTTTTT. It yields the protein CASRPGQDSGELFF.

This chain uses TRBV9 with TRBJ1-2; no clear D gene. This CDR3 comprises 15 residues. V dropped 4 bases and J dropped 8 bases, with 21 bases sitting between them. Germline-derived CDR1 and CDR2 are SGDLS and YYNGEE. CDR3 sequence: CASSTTKTRWMGYTF. The CDR3 DNA reads as TGTGCCAGCAGCACCACAAAGACAAGATGGATGGGCTACACCTTC.